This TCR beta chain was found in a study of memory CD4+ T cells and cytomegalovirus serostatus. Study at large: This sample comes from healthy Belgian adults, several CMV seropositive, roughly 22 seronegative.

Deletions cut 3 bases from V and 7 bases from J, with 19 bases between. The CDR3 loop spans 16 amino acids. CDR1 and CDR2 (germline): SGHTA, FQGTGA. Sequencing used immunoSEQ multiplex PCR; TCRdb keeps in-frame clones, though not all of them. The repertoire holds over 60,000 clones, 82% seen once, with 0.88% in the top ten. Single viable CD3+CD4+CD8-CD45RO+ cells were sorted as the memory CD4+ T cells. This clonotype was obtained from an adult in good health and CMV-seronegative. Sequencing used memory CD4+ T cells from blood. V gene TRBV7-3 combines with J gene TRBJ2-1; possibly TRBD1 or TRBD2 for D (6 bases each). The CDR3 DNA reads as TGTGCCAGCAGCTTGAGGACGGGGGCCCCTGGGAATGAGCAGTTCTTC. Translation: CASSLRTGAPGNEQFF.